Each of the 6 T cell receptor beta chains below was sequenced from the same sample in a study of regulatory T cells in long-lasting Graves disease (dated by TCRdb to about 2021). Library preparation used multiplex PCR. Sequencing used an Illumina HiSeq 4000. iRepertoire HTBI primers and Arm-PCR amplification of CDR3 regions were used to construct TCR beta libraries. The public reads were reanalyzed by TCRdb: fastp trimming at Q25, MiXCR alignment, in-frame beta chains only. Identical CDR3 proteins give one entry, which carries the most common genes and DNA. The sample yields hundreds of thousands of distinct CDR3 sequences; about 32% were counted once. 35% to 55% of the sample goes to the ten largest clones. What the time point label conveys for this sample: persistent/refractory GD, antithyroid drugs over 5 years with positive TRAb. For both TCR sequencing and RNA sequencing, RNA was extracted from PBMCs using TRIzol.

The sample consisted of peripheral blood mononuclear cells (PBMCs), taken when the disease was refractory, from a patient treated with antithyroid drugs. The receptors stem from a female donor with Graves disease.

This clonotype was observed at least ten times. The genes are TRBV12-5 and TRBJ1-1, with D possibly matching TRBD1 (6 bases). The V and J ends lost 7 bases and 0 bases respectively, with 18 bases between them. This CDR3 is built from 16 residues. The germline CDR1 and CDR2 sequences are LGHNT and FRNRAP. In nucleotides, the CDR3 is TGTGCTAGTGCCCAGGAAGGGGGACGCATGAACACTGAAGCTTTCTTT. Translation: CASAQEGGRMNTEAFF.

The V and J genes are TRBV19 and TRBJ2-7; a weak D match, TRBD2 (5 bases). Looked up from germline, CDR1 is LNHDA and CDR2 is SQIVND (reference sequence). V lost 4 bases and J lost 0, with 13 bases in between. The CDR3 runs 15 residues. DNA for the CDR3: TGTGCCAGTAGTAACTGGACTGGCTTCTCCTACGAGCAGTACTTC. Residues: CASSNWTGFSYEQYF. The full variable domain, with the rest looked up from reference TRBV19 and TRBJ2-7, is DGGITQSPKYLFRKEGQNVTLSCEQNLNHDAMYWYRQDPGQGLRLIYYSQIVNDFQKGDIAEGYSVSREKKESFPLTVTSAQKNPTAFYLCASSNWTGFSYEQYFGPGTRLTVT.

The chain links TRBV10-1 to TRBJ2-2; no clear D gene. The CDR3 consists of 13 residues. Germline loops: CDR1 WNHNN, CDR2 SYGVQD (reference sequence). Deletions cut 5 bases from V and 8 bases from J, with 12 bases between. The CDR3 coding sequence is TGCGCCAGCAGTCAGCAGTCTCTGGGGGAGCTGTTTTTT. Its protein product is CASSQQSLGELFF.

V and J are TRBV12-3 or TRBV12-4 and TRBJ2-4, with D perhaps matching TRBD2 (6 bases). Trimming removed 6 bases at V and 6 bases at J, with 12 bases between. The CDR3 loop spans 13 amino acids. CDR3 nucleotides: TGTGCCAGCAGCCCCCTCGGGGGAAACATTCAGTACTTC. Amino acid sequence: CASSPLGGNIQYF.

This clonotype was observed a handful of times. The V call is TRBV29-1, the J call TRBJ1-2, with D possibly matching TRBD1 (5 bases). CDR3 size: 12 residues. The germline V gene encodes CDR1 SQVTM and CDR2 ANQGSEA. The ends were cut back, 4 bases at V and 8 bases at J, with 14 bases in the middle. CDR3 DNA sequence: TGCAGCGTTGGCCAGGGTCTTGTGGGCTACACCTTC. It specifies CSVGQGLVGYTF.

This clonotype came up a few times. The chain recombines TRBV5-1 with TRBJ1-6; D is possibly TRBD1 (5 bases). The CDR3 is made up of 18 amino acids. CDR1 and CDR2 from the germline V gene are SGHRS and YFSETQ. Between the trimmed V and J ends, which lost 1 base and 8 bases, there was a span of 22 bases. In DNA form, the CDR3 reads TGCGCCAGCAGCTTGCTGGGGACGGAGCGTCAACGGGATTCACCCCTCCACTTT. It is translated as CASSLLGTERQRDSPLHF.